Below, 19 T cell receptor beta chains from the same sample are listed, as sequenced in a study of T-cell reconstitution after alpha-beta-depleted transplantation in children. Unique molecular identifiers were incorporated into the prepared TCRbeta library. MiXCR, applied by TCRdb to the PCR reads, yields one record per CDR3 protein. The sample carries about 980,000 distinct CDR3 sequences, about 29% recorded once. The material sequenced was PBMCs, mostly from graft donor cells, taken 360 days after TCRalphabeta/CD19-depleted stem cell transplant. The origin of the receptors is a boy under two years old who had a stem cell transplant for SCID, so the T cells may come from the graft donor.

The chain carries TRBV29-1 and TRBJ2-5; the D is unclear. The ends were cut back, 1 base at V and 5 bases at J, with 11 bases in the middle. CDR1 and CDR2 (germline): SQVTM, ANQGSEA. This CDR3 has 13 residues. The CDR3 bases are TGCAGCGTTGAAGGTCTACCCTTGGAGACCCAGTACTTC. Amino acid sequence: CSVEGLPLETQYF.

At least ten counts were recorded for this clonotype. J is TRBJ1-1 and V is TRBV7-7; TRBD1 is a possible D gene (6 bases). From germline, CDR1 is SSHAT and CDR2 FNYEAQ (reference sequence). The CDR3 length is 13 residues. Trimming removed 1 base from V and 8 bases from J, with 11 bases in between. CDR3 DNA: TGTGCCAGCAGCTTAGAAGTTGGGACAGAAGCTTTCTTT. Its protein product is CASSLEVGTEAFF.

The gene calls are TRBV5-1 and TRBJ2-3; D not resolved. The CDR3 sequence is 8 residues long. Trimming stripped 1 base from V and 12 bases from J, with 0 bases between. Germline lookup yields CDR1 SGHRS and CDR2 YFSETQ. The CDR3 sequence: CASSLQYF. The CDR3 DNA is TGCGCCAGCAGCTTGCAGTATTTT.

There are a few counts of this clonotype. J is TRBJ2-1 and V is TRBV4-2, with 8 nucleotides matching TRBD1. Losses at the gene ends were 4 bases for V and 8 bases for J; bases not matched to a gene: 7. Germline CDR1 and CDR2: LGHNA and YNFKEQ. This CDR3 has 14 residues. CDR3 in amino acids: CASSRGTGGDEQFF. For the CDR3, the DNA is TGTGCCAGCAGCCGAGGGACAGGTGGGGATGAGCAGTTCTTC.

The CDR3 protein is CASSFYLNNEQFF. CDR3 nucleotide sequence: TGTGCCAGCAGCTTCTACTTGAACAATGAGCAGTTCTTC. The chain combines TRBV2 with TRBJ2-1, with D unresolved. The CDR3 runs to 13 residues. Trimming left V 6 bases short and J 5 bases short, with 11 bases between. CDR1 and CDR2 (germline): SNHLY, FYNNEI.

This clonotype was observed a few times. V is TRBV12-3 or TRBV12-4 and J is TRBJ1-4; D gene uncertain. The CDR3 has 14 amino acids. V was shortened by 3 bases and J by 7 bases, with 12 bases between the two germline ends. The CDR3 loop is CASSFGRMGEKLFF. In DNA, the CDR3 is TGTGCCAGCAGTTTCGGCAGGATGGGTGAAAAACTGTTTTTT.

The J gene is TRBJ2-1, the V gene TRBV6-6; D is possibly TRBD2 (5 bases). Trimming took 7 bases from V and 13 from J, leaving 17 bases between them. CDR1 and CDR2 (germline): MNHNY, SVGAGI (reference sequence). The CDR3 runs to 12 residues. CDR3: CASNGGPGPQFF. Written as DNA, the CDR3 is TGTGCCAGCAATGGAGGACCGGGCCCACAGTTCTTC.

This clonotype has only a few counts. V and J are TRBV6-2 or TRBV6-3 and TRBJ1-2; 8 bases are a match to TRBD1. V shed 3 bases, J shed 10 bases, and the junction held 7 bases outside the gene matches. CDR1 is MNHEY and CDR2 is SVGEGT in the germline V gene. There are 13 residues in the CDR3. CDR3 sequence reads: CASSYASGGVYTF. DNA of the CDR3: TGTGCCAGCAGTTATGCTTCAGGGGGCGTCTACACCTTC.

V usage is TRBV15 and J usage is TRBJ2-1, with a weak D call TRBD2 (8 bases). This CDR3 contains 17 residues. From germline, CDR1 is LNHNV and CDR2 YYDKDF (reference sequence). Trimming left V 3 bases short and J 9 bases short, with 24 bases between. The CDR3 bases are TGTGCCACCAGCAGGGACCGACAGGGTCAAAGCGGGGGTGAGCAGTTCTTC. Its protein product is CATSRDRQGQSGGEQFF.

This clonotype was found a few times. The V and J genes are TRBV15 and TRBJ2-2, with TRBD1 matching 8 bases. The trim removed 5 bases at V and 6 bases at J, leaving 20 bases unmatched. This CDR3 has 19 amino acids. Germline loops: CDR1 LNHNV, CDR2 YYDKDF (reference sequence). CDR3 sequence reads: CATSGGTGLEVWGSGELFF. The CDR3 DNA is TGTGCCACCAGCGGCGGGACAGGACTCGAGGTCTGGGGGTCCGGGGAGCTGTTTTTT.

This clonotype was detected a few times. J is TRBJ2-1 and V is TRBV12-3 or TRBV12-4; D is unclear. The germline V and J ends were trimmed by 0 bases and 10 bases, with 7 bases remaining between them. The CDR3 loop spans 12 amino acids. For the CDR3, the DNA is TGTGCCAGCAGTTTAGCAGGGCCCGAGCAGTTCTTC. As protein: CASSLAGPEQFF.

The chain carries TRBV4-1 and TRBJ2-1; the D is unclear. Trimming took 0 bases from V and 7 from J, leaving 13 bases between them. CDR1 is MGHRA and CDR2 is YSYEKL in the germline V gene. CDR3 length: 15 amino acids. The CDR3 is CASSQDVNFPNEQFF. CDR3 DNA sequence: TGCGCCAGCAGCCAAGATGTCAATTTTCCAAATGAGCAGTTCTTC.

This sequence joins TRBV5-5 and TRBJ2-7; D not certain. V was cut by 0 bases and J by 1 base, with 17 bases left in between. This CDR3 has 17 residues. Germline V gene data show CDR1 as SGHKS and CDR2 as YYEKEE (reference sequence). The CDR3 DNA is TGTGCCAGCAGCTTGGAAGGCGGCAGGAACCGGTCCTACGAGCAGTACTTC. Protein sequence: CASSLEGGRNRSYEQYF.

The chain has TRBV29-1 and TRBJ2-1; D is uncertain. V was cut by 7 bases and J by 0 bases, with 16 bases left in between. The CDR3 is 15 amino acids. CDR1 and CDR2 from the germline V gene are SQVTM and ANQGSEA. The CDR3 bases are TGCAGCGCACGATGGGCCCGAGGCTCCTACAATGAGCAGTTCTTC. Its protein product is CSARWARGSYNEQFF.

This clonotype was detected only a few times. The chain combines TRBV12-3 or TRBV12-4 with TRBJ2-1, with a weak D call TRBD2 (5 bases). With 6 bases removed from V and 9 bases from J, the gap between germline ends came to 9 bases. The CDR3 spans 11 residues. The CDR3: CASRSRGEQFF. The DNA of the CDR3 is TGTGCCAGCAGATCCCGGGGTGAGCAGTTCTTC.

The rearrangement joins TRBV6-5 to TRBJ2-5; 7 bases match TRBD1. The V and J ends lost 2 bases and 1 base, in that order; junction bases with no gene match: 7. CDR3 size: 16 residues. Germline V CDR1 and CDR2: MNHEY, SVGAGI. The CDR3 here is CASSYRDSTTQETQYF. CDR3 DNA sequence: TGTGCCAGCAGTTACCGGGACAGCACAACCCAAGAGACCCAGTACTTC.

The J gene is TRBJ1-4, the V gene TRBV20-1; the D gene is possibly TRBD1 (5 bases). The CDR3 loop spans 16 amino acids. V lost 0 bases and J 5 bases, leaving 16 bases between the germline ends. Per germline, CDR1 DFQATT and CDR2 SNEGSKA (reference sequence). CDR3 in amino acids: CSARDGASAKNEKLFF. DNA for the CDR3: TGCAGTGCTAGAGATGGGGCATCCGCCAAAAATGAAAAACTGTTTTTT.

Of note for this clonotype: A junction end diverges from the germline sequence, so it may reflect a read error. The chain carries TRBV20-1 and TRBJ1-3; 9 positions match TRBD1. The CDR3 contains 17 residues. Per the germline V gene, CDR1 is DFQATT and CDR2 is SNEGSKA (reference sequence). CDR3 sequence: CCAEDRGTLSSGNTIYF. CDR3 in DNA: TGCTGTGCAGAGGACAGGGGAACCCTCAGCTCTGGAAACACCATATATTTT.

This clonotype was found many times. The gene calls are TRBV29-1 and TRBJ1-1, with 7 bases lining up with TRBD1. The V gene's germline CDR1 is SQVTM and CDR2 ANQGSEA. The length of the CDR3 is 13 residues. J gave up 1 base and V 7 bases, and 6 bases lay outside the gene matches. CDR3 nucleotide sequence: TGCAGCGGATACAGGGGATCGAACACTGAAGCTTTCTTT. Translated, it gives CSGYRGSNTEAFF.